This TCR beta chain was retrieved from a study of blood T cell repertoires in COVID-19 (dated by TCRdb to 2020 to 2021). Study-wide context: The collaborator samples originated in the United States, Italy and Spain and spanned the acute and convalescent phases of COVID-19. The repertoires were released in a freely available public database intended as a resource for research on the immune response to SARS-CoV-2. Where available, HLA class I and class II types were obtained from metadata supplied by the sample provider rather than from assay-based typing. The samples were drawn from the first 160 participants of the ongoing ImmuneRACE study and from 1,254 subjects provided by 6 global collaborators. The prospective study material was composed of cDNA or gDNA derived from T cells, B-cell-depleted T cells, or PBMCs. The dataset comprised deeply sampled blood TCRbeta repertoires from subjects exposed to, actively infected with, or recovered from COVID-19. A de-identified subject ID, COVID-19 status, age in years and sex were almost always included in the sample metadata.

V lost 6 bases and J lost 5 bases, and the count of bases not matched to a germline gene is 5. The germline V gene (reference sequence) specifies SEHNR as CDR1 and FQNEAQ as CDR2. From the cysteine up to the phenylalanine, the CDR3 has a length of 13 residues. The entry retains the CDR3 DNA only, 39 bases that are in frame from base 1. Concerning this clone: It lacks a known antigen. No clone much larger than this one lies a single base away; base qualities are absent.

What the authors observed across the whole study: How much clinical and demographic metadata was included differed by source and by participant, and the metadata was provided uncurated.

TCRbeta CDR3 regions were amplified from genomic DNA using the immunoSEQ Assay, a bias-controlled multiplex PCR. The study's processing was this. Nucleated cell counts per sample were estimated from amplification of reference gene primers within the assay. Sequence reads were collapsed and filtered to measure the absolute abundance of every unique TCRbeta CDR3 rearrangement. For each sample, productive Simpson clonality was calculated by taking the square root of Simpson's diversity index across productive rearrangements. What TCRdb holds here is the immuneACCESS table cut down to in-frame rearrangements. Part of the clones is not present; checked against another copy, under half of the missing clones reflect an unresolved V gene, and the others are unexplained. The V and J calls and clone size are taken from that table; D and trimming were inferred from the DNA. The sample contains about 170,000 clones, about 90% of them found a single time. 0.95% to 1.5% of the sample is in the top ten clones.

Enrolling through a virtual design, the prospective study's participants ranged in age from roughly 18 to 90 years and lived across around 25 United States geographic areas. To assign participants to cohorts, the prospective study relied on clinical history that participants themselves reported in a screening survey and a study questionnaire. In the prospective study, mobile phlebotomists collected whole blood, serum and a nasopharyngeal or oropharyngeal swab from each participant. Additional blood draws and questionnaires over a roughly two-month period could optionally be provided by prospective study participants. Before DNA extraction, blood samples from the prospective study were shipped at room temperature or frozen.

Sequencing was done on a sample of PBMCs or T cells enriched from blood (not recorded which). The chain is assembled from TRBV7-9 and TRBJ2-5; 8 of the junction bases match TRBD1. The TCR comes from a human donor with acute COVID-19. The donor label of this sample is uncertain. The CDR3 region: CASRPTGVETQYF. The base sequence is TGTGCCAGCAGACCGACAGGGGTGGAGACCCAGTACTTC.